Listed below are T cell receptor beta chains from one sample, sequenced in a study of T cells in Graves' hyperthyroidism and ophthalmopathy. TCRdb processed the multiplex PCR reads anew with MiXCR; each CDR3 protein has one entry. The profile shows 250,000 to 300,000 distinct CDR3 sequences, over 15% of them singletons. Specimen: blood. The receptors come from a woman aged 60 to 75 with Graves' ophthalmopathy. The CDR3 runs from the conserved cysteine through the conserved F or W. D genes are given only for firm matches. Clone sizes are given selectively: once, few, many, or a class where the clone is expanded.

TGTGCCAGCAGTGCCCGACAGGGGTCCGAGCAGTACTTC CASSARQGSEQYF TRBJ2-7 TRBD1 many TRBV12-3/TRBV12-4
TGTGCCAGCAGTTACGGAACGACAGACACTGAAGCTTTCTTT CASSYGTTDTEAFF TRBJ1-1 NA NA TRBV6-5
TGTGCCAGCAGTCCACCGGGACTAGCGGGAGACGTACTTTTCAATGAGCAGTTCTTC CASSPPGLAGDVLFNEQFF TRBJ2-1 TRBD2 many TRBV28
TGTGCCAGCAGCCCCAGCGGGGGGGTACACAATGAGCAGTTCTTC CASSPSGGVHNEQFF TRBJ2-1 TRBD2 NA TRBV6-1
TGTGCCAGCAGCCGTGACACAGGGGCAGTCTATGGCTACACCTTC CASSRDTGAVYGYTF TRBJ1-2 TRBD1 many TRBV11-2
TGCAGCGTTCGGACAGGGGGCTACGAGCAGTACTTC CSVRTGGYEQYF TRBJ2-7 TRBD1 NA TRBV29-1
TGTGCCAGCAAACGCCTGTTGGGGGGCTACGAGCAGTACTTC CASKRLLGGYEQYF TRBJ2-7 NA NA TRBV27
TGCAGTGCTAGAGATTTGGCCGGTAGCAATCAGCCCCAGCATTTT CSARDLAGSNQPQHF TRBJ1-5 NA many TRBV20-1
TGTGCCAGCAGTGAAAGGAGAAGACACAAGTATGATACCTACGAGCAGTACTTC CASSERRRHKYDTYEQYF TRBJ2-7 NA few TRBV6-1
TGTGCCAGCAGCTTAAGTCAGGCGGGGGGAGTCTACAATGAGCAGTTCTTC CASSLSQAGGVYNEQFF TRBJ2-1 TRBD2 many TRBV7-9
TGTGCCAGCAGCTTAGTAGTCGGGACAGGGTCAGAGACCCAGTACTTC CASSLVVGTGSETQYF TRBJ2-5 TRBD1 many TRBV7-2
TGTGCCAGCACCCCGGACGGACTGGGATATGGCTACACCTTC CASTPDGLGYGYTF TRBJ1-2 NA NA TRBV5-5
TGCAGTGCCAAGCGCGGGTTAGCCAAAAACATTCAGTACTTC CSAKRGLAKNIQYF TRBJ2-4 NA NA TRBV20-1
TGTGCCAGCAGCTTCGGACAGGGGCGAAATAATTCACCCCTCCACTTT CASSFGQGRNNSPLHF TRBJ1-6 TRBD1 few TRBV13
TGTGCCAGGACAGGGGGGCGTGAAAAACTGTTTTTT CARTGGREKLFF TRBJ1-4 TRBD1 few TRBV27
TGTGCCAGCAGCTTAAGGGTCGGTGGAAACACCATATATTTT CASSLRVGGNTIYF TRBJ1-3 NA many TRBV11-2
TGTGCCAGCAGCCCCGGACTAGCGGACATTCAGTACTTC CASSPGLADIQYF TRBJ2-4 TRBD2 many TRBV7-2
TGCGCCAGCAGCTTGCTTCCCAGGGCCCCCTACGAGCAGTACTTC CASSLLPRAPYEQYF TRBJ2-7 NA many TRBV5-1
TGCGCCAGCAGCCAAGAAATTAAAACTGAAGCTTTCTTT CASSQEIKTEAFF TRBJ1-1 NA NA TRBV4-1
TGCAGTGCTAGAGAGGCTTCATCAGGGCAGCCCCAGCATTTT CSAREASSGQPQHF TRBJ1-5 NA many TRBV20-1
TGCAGTGCTAGAGGTTCAGGGATCTCATTAGCTTTCTTT CSARGSGISLAFF TRBJ1-1 NA many TRBV20-1
TGTGCCAGCAGCCCCCATTCATTAGAAGAGACCCAGTACTTC CASSPHSLEETQYF TRBJ2-5 NA few TRBV7-8
TGCAGTGCTAGAGATCCTAGCGGGAGGGTGGATGAGCAGTTCTTC CSARDPSGRVDEQFF TRBJ2-1 TRBD2 NA TRBV20-1
TGTGCCAGCAGCTTAGATGCGGGACAGGGAAGCACTGAAGCTTTCTTT CASSLDAGQGSTEAFF TRBJ1-1 TRBD1 few TRBV7-9
TGTGCCAGCACTCCGGGACTAGGAAGTCTTGGCGAGCAGTTCTTC CASTPGLGSLGEQFF TRBJ2-1 TRBD2 NA TRBV9
TGTGCCAGCTCACCGGACCAAAATAGCAATCAGCCCCAGCATTTT CASSPDQNSNQPQHF TRBJ1-5 NA NA TRBV18
TGTGCCTGGAGTGGAGGGTTCGGCGTCCAAGAGACCCAGTACTTC CAWSGGFGVQETQYF TRBJ2-5 NA NA TRBV30
TGTGCCAGCAGTCTCCGACAGGGGGCTGGAGAGACCCAGTACTTC CASSLRQGAGETQYF TRBJ2-5 TRBD1 few TRBV27
TGTGCCAGCAGTTACGGGACAGGGGTTCGTCAGCCCCAGCATTTT CASSYGTGVRQPQHF TRBJ1-5 TRBD1 NA TRBV6-2/TRBV6-3
TGTGCCAGCAGCCCCGCAGCGACGAACACCGGGGAGCTGTTTTTT CASSPAATNTGELFF TRBJ2-2 NA NA TRBV6-1
TGTGCCAGCAGCGTCGACAGAGCCTCTGAAGCTTTCTTT CASSVDRASEAFF TRBJ1-1 NA many TRBV7-3
TGTGCCAGCAGCTTGGGGCTTGACAATCAGCCCCAGCATTTT CASSLGLDNQPQHF TRBJ1-5 NA NA TRBV5-6
TGTGCCAGCTCCCCTTGGGGGTTCCAAGAGACCCAGTACTTC CASSPWGFQETQYF TRBJ2-5 NA few TRBV18
TGTGCCACCAGTGATTCTAGCGCTCTAGCGTCCAATGAGCAGTTCTTC CATSDSSALASNEQFF TRBJ2-1 NA many TRBV24-1
TGTGCCAGTAGTATAGGTCACAGGGGTGGCTACGAGCAGTACTTC CASSIGHRGGYEQYF TRBJ2-7 TRBD1 NA TRBV19
TGCGCCAGCAGCTCACCCGGGTTCCAATTTAGCACTGAAGCTTTCTTT CASSSPGFQFSTEAFF TRBJ1-1 NA NA TRBV5-1
TGTGCCAGCAGCTTTCGACAGTTCGAGACCCAGTACTTC CASSFRQFETQYF TRBJ2-5 NA many TRBV7-2
TGCAGTGCCTGGGACTCCAATGAGCAGTTCTTC CSAWDSNEQFF TRBJ2-1 NA NA TRBV20-1
TGTGCCAGCAGTTTGCGGCAATATCAGCCCCAGCATTTT CASSLRQYQPQHF TRBJ1-5 NA many TRBV28
TGCAGTGCTAGACTGGGGACAGGGGGGAACAATCAGCCCCAGCATTTT CSARLGTGGNNQPQHF TRBJ1-5 TRBD1 many TRBV20-1
TGTGCCAGCAGCGCCTACTACGAGCAGTACTTC CASSAYYEQYF TRBJ2-7 NA many TRBV7-9
TGTGCCAGCAATGGACTAGGCTCGGTAGGGAGAGAGACCCAGTACTTC CASNGLGSVGRETQYF TRBJ2-5 TRBD2 many TRBV6-1
TGTGCCAGCAGCCGGGACTCCGAGGCAGAGACCCAGTACTTC CASSRDSEAETQYF TRBJ2-5 NA many TRBV6-2/TRBV6-3
TGTGCCAGCGGGCCAGGGTCGGGGGAGACCCAGTACTTC CASGPGSGETQYF TRBJ2-5 NA few TRBV9
TGCGCCAGCAGCCAAGAATTGGGCAGTGGGGGACAGCCCCAGCATTTT CASSQELGSGGQPQHF TRBJ1-5 NA NA TRBV4-3
TGTGCCTGGAACCTACCAGGGTTCAATCCCTACGAGCAGTACTTC CAWNLPGFNPYEQYF TRBJ2-7 NA NA TRBV30
TGTGCCAGCAGCCAATATCTGGGAGGGACTGAAGCTTTCTTT CASSQYLGGTEAFF TRBJ1-1 NA many TRBV3-1
TGTGCCATCAGTGAGGCCCCCTTAAGGGGCAATCAGCCCCAGCATTTT CAISEAPLRGNQPQHF TRBJ1-5 NA NA TRBV10-3
TGTGCCACCAGCATTCCGGACAGGGGGAACTCCTACGAGCAGTACTTC CATSIPDRGNSYEQYF TRBJ2-7 TRBD1 many TRBV15
TGTGCCAGCAGCGTAGGGCCCCAGGGTTTCGATGAGCAGTTCTTC CASSVGPQGFDEQFF TRBJ2-1 NA NA TRBV9
TGTGCCAGCTGGACTAGCGGGAGGGGAGAGACCCAGTACTTC CASWTSGRGETQYF TRBJ2-5 TRBD2 many TRBV28
TGTGCCAGTAGTATAGGCCGACCTGGATCCTTCCGGGCGTACGAGCAGTACTTC CASSIGRPGSFRAYEQYF TRBJ2-7 NA NA TRBV19
TGCAGCGCTCGCAACTCGGGGCTAGATTCACCCCTCCACTTT CSARNSGLDSPLHF TRBJ1-6 NA NA TRBV29-1
TGTGCCAGTAGTTCGCCGGGACAGGACTACGAGCAGTACTTC CASSSPGQDYEQYF TRBJ2-7 TRBD1 many TRBV19
TGTGCCAGCAGCTACGGCCAGTCCGCAACTAATGAAAAACTGTTTTTT CASSYGQSATNEKLFF TRBJ1-4 NA NA TRBV9
TGCGCCAGCAGCTTGTATAGGTTCTTGGAGCAGTTCTTC CASSLYRFLEQFF TRBJ2-1 NA NA TRBV5-1
TGTGCCAGCAGCTCCGGGACCCACTTGTGGGGCTACACCTTC CASSSGTHLWGYTF TRBJ1-2 NA many TRBV12-3/TRBV12-4
TGTGCCAGCAGTTTATATCGGGGGCAGGAGTACTATGGCTACACCTTC CASSLYRGQEYYGYTF TRBJ1-2 NA many TRBV27
TGTGCCAGCAGCCTGATCTCTGGGGCCAACGTCCTGACTTTC CASSLISGANVLTF TRBJ2-6 NA NA TRBV6-2/TRBV6-3